The T cell receptor beta chain under discussion was sequenced for a study of blood T cell repertoires in COVID-19. Study details: From T cells, B-cell-depleted T cells, or PBMCs came the material, which was cDNA or gDNA.

In the authors' methods: Counts of nucleated cells, estimated from reference gene primer amplification, were obtained. Produced via immunoSEQ multiplex PCR; TCRdb's table is partial and in-frame only. D and trimming were read from the DNA, whereas the V and J calls and clone size are those reported in that table. The sample carries approximately 88,000 clones, about 76% recorded once. Trimming took 3 bases from V and 5 from J, leaving 7 bases between them. The length of the CDR3 is 13 residues. Sample: peripheral blood. This clonotype was obtained from a woman aged 80 or over with active or convalescent COVID-19. The V and J genes are TRBV12-3 or TRBV12-4 and TRBJ2-2; D is uncertain. In nucleotides, the CDR3 is TGTGCCAGCAGTTTGGTCGAGACCGGGGAGCTGTTTTTT. It encodes CASSLVETGELFF.